The entry below gives a single TCR beta chain sequence along with its context. The antigen is undetermined. The sample originates from a study of shared clonotypes between healthy human individuals. Notes on the study in general: Naive CD4 clonotype sharing across four donors was roughly 5%.

This CDR3 spans 14 amino acids. The germline V gene encodes CDR1 LNHDA and CDR2 SQIVND (reference sequence). After removal of 7 bases from V and 2 bases from J, the junction contained 5 bases not matched to a gene. The repertoire was sequenced with immunoSEQ multiplex PCR; TCRdb's copy has only in-frame clones and lacks some. The profile shows about a million clones, more than 75% of them singletons. The source is a man aged 18 to 30 in good health. The sequenced sample was memory CD4+ T cells sorted from blood. Indicated subset: CD45RA-negative fraction. The chain is built from TRBV19 and TRBJ1-2; 9 bases are a match to TRBD1. CDR3 in DNA: TGTGCCAGTACCCCGACAGGGGGAAACTATGGCTACACCTTC. This translates into CASTPTGGNYGYTF.